This T cell receptor beta chain came from a study of OX40 agonist ivuxolimab in advanced cancers. Whole-study results and caveats: The study found that CD8+ T cells averaged more expanded clones than CD4+. By week 6 at 0.1 to 3.0 mg/kg, blood CD4+ and CD8+ T cells had expanded clonally.

Assay: immunoSEQ multiplex PCR; the TCRdb copy retains only in-frame clones and omits some. Among about 70,000 clones, about three quarters were seen once, and the ten largest hold about 5%. This clone was picked up many times. Antigen specificity is unknown. V lost 1 base, J lost 4 bases, and 7 bases lay in between. The CDR3 is 13 residues long. In germline, CDR1 is SEHNR, CDR2 FQNEAQ (reference sequence). The sample here was CD4+ or CD8+ T cells sorted from blood, taken in a trial of the OX40 agonist ivuxolimab. The chain is built from TRBV7-9 and TRBJ1-2, with D unresolved. This receptor was taken from an adult with an advanced solid tumor such as melanoma, head and neck, liver or kidney cancer. DNA for the CDR3: TGTGCCAGCAGCTTAGAGAGGAGCTATGGCTACACCTTC. As protein: CASSLERSYGYTF.